This T cell receptor beta chain came from a study of blood T cell repertoires in COVID-19. Background on the study: From the United States, Italy and Spain came samples of acute and convalescent COVID-19. PBMCs, B-cell-depleted T cells, or T cells were the source of the cDNA or gDNA that made up the material.

The CDR3 has 14 amino acids. Germline V gives CDR1 LGHDT, CDR2 YNNKEL (reference sequence). Losses at the gene ends were 3 bases for V and 2 bases for J; bases not matched to a gene: 3. Repertoires were generated with immunoSEQ multiplex PCR, while TCRdb's copy carries only in-frame clones and drops some. The repertoire holds fewer than 300,000 clones, with about 88% as singletons. This chain links TRBV3-1 (or the pseudogene TRBV3-2) with TRBJ2-5; 7 positions match TRBD2. The sequencing input was peripheral blood. The sequence was obtained from a man aged 60-69 years who had recovered from COVID-19. The CDR3 protein is CASSQGGSQETQYF. CDR3 in DNA: TGTGCCAGCAGCCAGGGAGGGTCTCAAGAGACCCAGTACTTC.